This TCR beta chain appears in the sequencing data of a study of OX40 agonist ivuxolimab in advanced cancers. Context from the whole study: The costimulatory receptor OX40 (CD134) was targeted by ivuxolimab, a fully human IgG2 agonistic monoclonal antibody. Intravenous ivuxolimab was administered to patients every 2 weeks at six dose levels: 0.01, 0.1, 0.3, 1.5, 3 and 10 mg/kg. Among the roughly 50 dose-escalation patients, about 19 had hepatocellular carcinoma, approximately 15 melanoma, 9 renal cell carcinoma and 9 head and neck cancer. A male proportion of around 80% and a mean age of approximately 58 years, ranging from roughly 20 to 80, were recorded for the dose-escalation cohort. Patients were allowed to have had prior anti-PD-1, anti-PD-L1 or anti-CTLA-4 therapy, and around 37% of the dose-escalation patients had previously received checkpoint inhibitors. Partial responses were achieved by three dose-escalation patients, of whom one had hepatocellular carcinoma and two had cutaneous melanoma. The purpose of peripheral TCRbeta sequencing was to test whether ivuxolimab changed TCR sequence diversity and led to clonal T-cell expansion. The paper reports the monotherapy dose-escalation portion (N of about 54 patients) of the phase I ivuxolimab trial. What the authors observed across the whole study: At doses from 0.1 to 3.0 mg/kg, clonal expansion was seen in both CD4+ and CD8+ blood T cells between baseline and week 6. In the 0.1-3.0 mg/kg groups, partial responders had among the lowest normalized peripheral clonal expansion, particularly in CD8+ T cells. After ivuxolimab, expanded clones were on average more numerous among CD8+ T cells than among CD4+ T cells. The antigen specificity of the peripheral T cells that underwent clonal expansion was not determined. Low levels of normalized T-cell clonal expansion were also seen in some patients who did not respond.

The trial excluded patients who had a history of autoimmune disease or were on systemic immunosuppression. Peripheral blood for TCR sequencing was collected from all dose cohorts at baseline, on cycle 4 day 1, and on cycle 7 day 1. The samples were taken from a phase I, first-in-human, multicenter, open-label dose-escalation trial of ivuxolimab. Adults with locally advanced or metastatic melanoma, renal cell, hepatocellular, or head and neck squamous cell carcinoma were enrolled in the trial. Before TCR sequencing, CD4+ T cells and CD8+ T cells from peripheral blood were sorted into separate populations. For sequencing of the TCRbeta CDR3 region, genomic DNA was extracted from the sorted cells. The immunoSEQ Assay was used to sequence the TCRbeta CDR3 regions. The immuneACCESS repertoire file appears here via TCRdb, limited to in-frame rearrangements. These files lack a portion of the clones; in checked studies, under half of the deficit traces to unresolved V genes, and the cause of the others is not known. The sample records about 74,000 clones, approximately 82% of which are singletons. Of the sample, roughly 1.6% falls within the top ten clones.

For this clone: Its antigen is unknown. No base quality information exists; no much larger clone differs at one position.

The junction shows trimming of 2 bases on V and 5 bases on J, and the gene matches do not reach 8 bases of it. The germline V gene (reference sequence) provides CDR1 MNHEY and CDR2 SMNVEV. The CDR3 runs 19 residues from the cysteine to the phenylalanine. The retained sequence is limited to the CDR3, 57 bases, with the frame set at the first base. Recombination joined TRBV27 with TRBJ2-2; the central 16 bases match TRBD2. The TCR was taken from an adult with an advanced solid tumor such as melanoma, head and neck, liver or kidney cancer. The starting material was CD4+ or CD8+ T cells sorted from blood, obtained in a trial of the OX40 agonist ivuxolimab. The CDR3 protein: CASSLGTSGRVVGTGELFF. The bases are TGTGCCAGCAGTTTAGGGACTAGCGGGAGGGTAGTCGGGACCGGGGAGCTGTTTTTT.